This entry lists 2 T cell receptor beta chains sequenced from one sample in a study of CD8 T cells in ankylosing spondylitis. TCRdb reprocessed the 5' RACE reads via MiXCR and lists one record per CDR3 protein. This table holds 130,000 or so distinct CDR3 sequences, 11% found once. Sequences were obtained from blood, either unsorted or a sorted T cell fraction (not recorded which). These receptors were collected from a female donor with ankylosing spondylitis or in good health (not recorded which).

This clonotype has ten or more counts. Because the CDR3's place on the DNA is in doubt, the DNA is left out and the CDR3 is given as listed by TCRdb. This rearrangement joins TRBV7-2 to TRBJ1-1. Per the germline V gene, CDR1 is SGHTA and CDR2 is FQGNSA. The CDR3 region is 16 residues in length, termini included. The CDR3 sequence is CASSFGSGLMNTEAFF.

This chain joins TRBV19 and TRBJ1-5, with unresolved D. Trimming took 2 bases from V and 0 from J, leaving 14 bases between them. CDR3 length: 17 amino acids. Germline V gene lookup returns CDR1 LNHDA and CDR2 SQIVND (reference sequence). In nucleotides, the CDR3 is TGTGCCAGTAGTATAAACCCCCCGGGGTATAGCAATCAGCCCCAGCATTTT. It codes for CASSINPPGYSNQPQHF.